This T cell receptor (beta chain) was retrieved from a study of OX40 agonist ivuxolimab in advanced cancers. The wider study: Patients were treated with ivuxolimab, an agonistic anti-OX40 (CD134) antibody. Study conclusions and caveats: At doses 0.1 to 3.0 mg/kg, CD4+ and CD8+ clones expanded. On average, CD8+ T cells had more expanded clones than CD4+.

The germline gives CDR1 LNHDA, CDR2 SQIVND (reference sequence). The J segment lost 4 bases and the V segment lost 4 bases, leaving 13 bases of the junction unmatched. The CDR3 loop spans 17 amino acids. On this clone itself: Its antigen is not known.

Only in-frame clones appear in the TCRdb table, and some are missing; sequencing was by immunoSEQ multiplex PCR. The sample holds about 89,000 clones, approximately 91% seen once. The receptor's source is an adult with an advanced solid tumor such as melanoma, head and neck, liver or kidney cancer. The specimen was CD4+ or CD8+ T cells sorted from blood, collected in a trial of the OX40 agonist ivuxolimab. The chain links TRBV19 to TRBJ1-5, with 7 bases identical to TRBD1. The CDR3 region has the DNA TGTGCCAGTAGTACCATAAACACAGGGGTTTCGAATCAGCCCCAGCATTTT. Protein product: CASSTINTGVSNQPQHF.